This TCR beta chain originates from a study of shared clonotypes between healthy human individuals. Authors' analysis steps: Filtering differed because ImmunoSEQ produced junction-only sequences that carried no quality scores. Clones were sequenced by immunoSEQ multiplex PCR, and TCRdb holds only the in-frame ones, with some missing. D and trimming come from the DNA, and the V and J calls and clone size come from that table. The table lists roughly 1.5 million clones, 95% to 99% of them singletons. Between the trimmed V and J ends, which lost 7 bases and 7 bases, there was a span of 18 bases. The CDR3 consists of 14 residues. Germline CDR1 reads SGHRS; CDR2 reads YFSETQ.

This chain uses TRBV5-1 with TRBJ2-1; possible D gene TRBD2, 5 bases. The specimen was naive CD4+ T cells sorted from blood. Subset given: CD45RA+ positively selected. The receptor was isolated from a man aged 30 to 45 in good health. The CDR3 nucleotides read TGCGCCAGCGGAACTCCAGACGGCGGGAATGAGCAGTTCTTC. This sequence encodes CASGTPDGGNEQFF.